The subject of this entry is one T cell receptor (beta chain). The antigen is not known. The data derive from a study of blood T cells in healthy people across ages. Study-level findings and limits: Greater diversity and more naive CD4+ cells were seen in long-lived donors than in aged donors.

Samples each had at least 5 micrograms of total RNA extracted. The authors ran a second PCR of about 6 to 11 cycles using a sample-barcoded 5' primer and a J-beta primer mix. TCRdb re-derived calls from the 5' RACE reads in MiXCR, one entry per CDR3 protein. Of around 940,000 distinct CDR3 sequences listed, just over 50% are singletons. From germline, CDR1 is LGHDT and CDR2 YNNKEL (reference sequence). V dropped 1 base and J dropped 6 bases, with 17 bases sitting between them. The CDR3 is made up of 16 amino acids. V gene TRBV3-1 combines with J gene TRBJ2-3; D is possibly TRBD1 (6 bases). Sequencing was carried out using blood. The sequence was obtained from a woman aged 55-69 years in good health. The CDR3 loop reads CASSQGGTGNLDTQYF. The CDR3 region has the DNA TGTGCCAGCAGCCAAGGCGGCACAGGGAATTTGGATACGCAGTATTTT.